What follows are 26 T cell receptor beta chains derived from one specimen sequenced in a study of shared clonotypes between healthy human individuals. Naive CD8 cells lacked CD45RO, underwent positive selection for CCR7 and left out terminally differentiated effector memory CD45RA+ cells. Assay used: immunoSEQ multiplex PCR; TCRdb lists only in-frame clones, some missing. The sample contains around 2.1 million clones, 90% to 95% of which appear only once. Sequenced sample: naive CD8+ T cells from PBMCs. All receptors derive from a man aged 18 to 29 in good health. Some clones in this sample may be carry-over from other donors' samples.

V is TRBV28 and J is TRBJ2-1; a weak D match, TRBD1 (5 bases). Germline CDR1 and CDR2: MDHEN and SYDVKM. V lost 5 bases and J 2 bases, leaving 10 bases between the germline ends. This CDR3 spans 14 amino acids. This CDR3 is CASSDFRAYNEQFF. CDR3 DNA sequence: TGTGCCAGCAGTGATTTCAGGGCCTACAATGAGCAGTTCTTC.

The chain employs TRBV7-9 and TRBJ2-7; D is tentatively TRBD1 or TRBD2 (5 bases each). Deletions cut 7 bases from V and 0 bases from J, with 22 bases between. The CDR3 extends over 17 amino acids. CDR1 is SEHNR, CDR2 FQNEAQ, per germline (reference sequence). CDR3 sequence: CASTGLLAGAISYEQYF. CDR3 nucleotide sequence: TGTGCCAGCACCGGGCTTTTAGCCGGGGCGATCTCCTACGAGCAGTACTTC.

The genes are TRBV7-9 and TRBJ2-7, with 9 bases matching TRBD1. The V gene's germline CDR1 is SEHNR and CDR2 FQNEAQ (reference sequence). With 5 bases clipped from V and 5 bases from J, the junction kept 13 bases outside the gene matches. This CDR3 is 16 amino acids long. CDR3 region: CASSAGQGKRANEQYF. The CDR3 region has the DNA TGTGCCAGCAGCGCGGGACAGGGTAAAAGGGCGAACGAGCAGTACTTC.

This chain links TRBV28 with TRBJ2-3, with D possibly matching TRBD1 (6 bases). The germline CDR1 and CDR2 sequences are MDHEN and SYDVKM. This CDR3 is built from 15 residues. Trimming pared 1 base from V and 2 bases from J, leaving 10 bases between. CDR3 amino acids: CASSLYGQITDTQYF. The CDR3 DNA reads TGTGCCAGCAGTTTATACGGACAGATCACAGATACGCAGTATTTT.

The DNA of the CDR3 is TGTGCCAGCAGTTTATACTTCCCGGGCCCTCACAATCAGCCCCAGCATTTT. Its translation is CASSLYFPGPHNQPQHF. This rearrangement joins TRBV28 to TRBJ1-5; D is unclear. The ends were cut back, 1 base at V and 3 bases at J, with 16 bases in the middle. CDR1 and CDR2 (germline): MDHEN, SYDVKM. This CDR3 is built from 17 residues.

The DNA for the CDR3 is TGTGCCAGCAGTTACTCGGCAGGGAAGGGTGGCTACACCTTC. Amino acid sequence: CASSYSAGKGGYTF. The chain combines TRBV6-6 with TRBJ1-2; the D gene is possibly TRBD1 (5 bases). The V gene's germline CDR1 is MNHNY and CDR2 SVGAGI (reference sequence). The CDR3 loop spans 14 amino acids. Trimming took off 0 bases at V and 7 bases at J, with 12 bases between the two ends.

This rearrangement joins TRBV5-6 to TRBJ1-1, with TRBD1 matching 7 bases. V lost 0 bases, J lost 10 bases, and 12 bases stayed unmatched. CDR3 length: 15 residues. Germline-derived CDR1 and CDR2 are SGHDT and YYEEEE. The chain's CDR3 is CASSLAGTALEGAFF. CDR3 nucleotides: TGTGCCAGCAGCTTGGCCGGGACAGCCCTTGAAGGAGCTTTCTTT.

This rearrangement joins TRBV27 to TRBJ2-7; 9 nucleotides line up with TRBD2. The V segment lost 5 bases and the J segment 2 bases; nucleotides outside the gene matches: 13. The CDR3 extends over 17 amino acids. The germline V gene encodes CDR1 MNHEY and CDR2 SMNVEV (reference sequence). The CDR3: CASSQTTVAGEPYEQYF. The DNA for the CDR3 is TGTGCCAGCAGTCAAACTACCGTAGCGGGAGAACCCTACGAGCAGTACTTC.

The chain recombines TRBV28 with TRBJ2-1; TRBD2 agrees at 10 bases. Germline CDR1 is MDHEN and CDR2 is SYDVKM. V trimming: 1 base; J trimming: 3 bases; junction bases outside the gene matches: 3. CDR3 length: 16 amino acids. Written as DNA, the CDR3 is TGTGCCAGCAGTTTATTAGGACTAGCGGACTACAATGAGCAGTTCTTC. Protein: CASSLLGLADYNEQFF.

This chain links TRBV28 with TRBJ2-1, with D perhaps matching TRBD2 (5 bases). The CDR3 contains 14 residues. Germline V gene data show CDR1 as MDHEN and CDR2 as SYDVKM. V was cut by 7 bases and J by 3 bases, with 13 bases left in between. CDR3 amino acids: CASMDSSGYNEQFF. The CDR3, as DNA: TGTGCCAGCATGGACTCTTCGGGCTACAATGAGCAGTTCTTC.

The chain is built from TRBV27 and TRBJ2-1; unclear D gene. Trimming cost V 5 bases and J 2 bases, with 10 bases left between them. This CDR3 spans 14 amino acids. CDR1 and CDR2 from the germline V gene are MNHEY and SMNVEV (reference sequence). CDR3 in amino acids: CASSLPGPYNEQFF. CDR3 DNA sequence: TGTGCCAGCAGTCTGCCCGGACCCTACAATGAGCAGTTCTTC.

This clone was found a few times. The V call is TRBV19, the J call TRBJ2-2; D unclear. Germline loops: CDR1 LNHDA, CDR2 SQIVND (reference sequence). V was shortened by 10 bases and J by 6 bases, with 6 bases between the two germline ends. This CDR3 has 10 residues. The DNA of the CDR3 is TGTGCCACCATGGCCGGGGAGCTGTTTTTT. Protein: CATMAGELFF.

This clone was detected once. The genes are TRBV5-6 and TRBJ2-1; the D is unclear. This CDR3 comprises 12 residues. Germline V CDR1 and CDR2: SGHDT, YYEEEE. V gave up 0 bases and J gave up 8 bases, with 6 bases separating them. CDR3 in amino acids: CASSLAWDEQFF. DNA for the CDR3: TGTGCCAGCAGCTTGGCGTGGGATGAGCAGTTCTTC.

Only one count was recorded for this clone. V is TRBV27 and J is TRBJ2-7; either TRBD1 or TRBD2 may fit D (5 bases each). Trimming took 10 bases from V and 2 from J, leaving 21 bases between them. Germline values: CDR1 MNHEY, CDR2 SMNVEV (reference sequence). This CDR3 has 15 residues. CDR3 coding DNA: TGTGCCACCGGGACGGCTCCCCAGGGCCCCTACGAGCAGTACTTC. This sequence encodes CATGTAPQGPYEQYF.

This chain links TRBV11-3 with TRBJ2-2; 11 bases are a match to TRBD2. This CDR3 spans 17 amino acids. Trimming removed 5 bases from V and 2 bases from J; junction bases left unmatched: 7. CDR1 SGHNT and CDR2 YENEEA come from the germline V gene. The CDR3 is CASSPRLAGLNTGELFF. CDR3 nucleotide sequence: TGTGCCAGCAGCCCAAGACTAGCGGGACTCAACACCGGGGAGCTGTTTTTT. The full variable domain, completed using reference TRBV11-3 and TRBJ2-2, is EAGVVQSPRYKIIEKKQPVAFWCNPISGHNTLYWYLQNLGQGPELLIRYENEEAVDDSQLPKDRFSAERLKGVDSTLKIQPAELGDSAVYLCASSPRLAGLNTGELFFGEGSRLTVL.

The rearrangement joins TRBV18 to TRBJ2-1, with TRBD1 identical over 10 bases. J was trimmed by 3 bases and V by 0 bases; bases with no gene match: 5. Per germline, CDR1 KGHSH and CDR2 LQKENI. The CDR3 is 17 residues long. The CDR3 protein is CASSPPTGTGVYNEQFF. CDR3 DNA sequence: TGTGCCAGCTCACCACCAACCGGGACAGGGGTCTACAATGAGCAGTTCTTC.

The chain recombines TRBV5-1 with TRBJ2-7; 7 positions agree with TRBD1. Trimming at V came to 6 bases and at J to 2 bases, leaving 14 bases not matched to a gene. Germline lookup yields CDR1 SGHRS and CDR2 YFSETQ. The CDR3 spans 16 residues. The CDR3 bases are TGCGCCAGCAACTCAAAAGGGGGCGTCGGGGCCTACGAGCAGTACTTC. Amino acids: CASNSKGGVGAYEQYF.

The chain links TRBV9 to TRBJ1-3; weak D call: TRBD1 (6 bases). This CDR3 spans 16 amino acids. CDR1 is SGDLS, CDR2 YYNGEE, per germline. Trimming shortened V by 4 bases and J by 2 bases, and 16 bases separated the two germline ends. CDR3 bases: TGTGCCAGCAGCCTTCTCGCCCGGACAGCTGGAAACACCATATATTTT. It yields the protein CASSLLARTAGNTIYF.

Concerning this clone itself: The same CDR3 arises from other DNA sequences in this sample as well. This sequence joins TRBV19 and TRBJ1-1; D not certain. This CDR3 has 14 amino acids. V was cut by 3 bases and J by 0 bases, with 8 bases left in between. Looked up from germline, CDR1 is LNHDA and CDR2 is SQIVND (reference sequence). The CDR3, as DNA: TGTGCCAGTAGTATCCGTTCCTTGAACACTGAAGCTTTCTTT. Encoded protein: CASSIRSLNTEAFF.

The V and J genes are TRBV5-8 and TRBJ1-5; D is undetermined. The CDR3 has 18 residues. Deletions cut 4 bases from V and 3 bases from J, with 23 bases between. The germline V gene encodes CDR1 SGHTS and CDR2 YDEGEE. The CDR3 is CASSPAWRVNRNNQPQHF. As DNA, the CDR3 is TGTGCCAGCAGCCCCGCGTGGAGGGTGAATAGAAACAATCAGCCCCAGCATTTT.

In the case of this clone: The sample contains more than one DNA sequence encoding this CDR3. The chain joins TRBV7-9 to TRBJ2-2; D unclear. This CDR3 is 11 amino acids long. CDR1 and CDR2 (germline): SEHNR, FQNEAQ (reference sequence). Trimming stripped 3 bases from V and 6 bases from J, with 2 bases between. CDR3 in DNA: TGTGCCAGCAGCTTCCCCGGGGAGCTGTTTTTT. Protein: CASSFPGELFF.

On this clone itself: Additional DNA sequences in this sample encode the identical CDR3. The chain employs TRBV10-3 and TRBJ2-5; D is unresolved. The germline V gene encodes CDR1 ENHRY and CDR2 SYGVKD. Trimming pared 8 bases from V and 0 bases from J, leaving 10 bases between. The CDR3 extends over 13 amino acids. The CDR3 nucleotides read TGTGCCATCGGCGGCTCATACCAAGAGACCCAGTACTTC. Encoded protein: CAIGGSYQETQYF.

The chain uses TRBV10-3 and TRBJ2-7; the match to TRBD2 covers 7 bases. CDR1 is ENHRY and CDR2 is SYGVKD in the germline V gene. The CDR3 totals 17 residues. V lost 2 bases and J lost 0; bases outside the gene matches: 10. The CDR3 nucleotides read TGTGCCATCAGTGAGCCGAGCGGGACGTGGGCCTCCTACGAGCAGTACTTC. This encodes CAISEPSGTWASYEQYF.

This chain links TRBV9 with TRBJ2-1; 9 bases are a match to TRBD2. With 3 bases clipped from V and 10 bases from J, the junction kept 17 bases outside the gene matches. The CDR3 is made up of 17 amino acids. CDR1 is SGDLS and CDR2 is YYNGEE in the germline V gene. CDR3 coding DNA: TGTGCCAGCAGCGATGTAGCGGGAGTCTGGTCGAATGGCGAGCAGTTCTTC. Its protein is CASSDVAGVWSNGEQFF.

The chain recombines TRBV11-1 with TRBJ2-7; D may be TRBD1 (5 bases). This CDR3 has 13 amino acids. From germline, CDR1 is SGHAT and CDR2 FQDESV (reference sequence). V lost 4 bases, J lost 12 bases, and 19 bases lay in between. CDR3 sequence: CASSYRPSRESYF. Here the CDR3 DNA reads TGTGCCAGCAGCTACCGGCCCAGCAGGGAATCGTACTTC.

The rearrangement joins TRBV18 to TRBJ1-4; 7 bases are a match to TRBD1. CDR1 is KGHSH and CDR2 is LQKENI in the germline V gene. The CDR3 covers 17 residues. V lost 2 bases to trimming and J lost 4 bases; unmatched junction nucleotides: 10. In DNA form, the CDR3 reads TGTGCCAGCTCACCAGCCTCATGGGGACAGCGTAATGAAAAACTGTTTTTT. Protein sequence: CASSPASWGQRNEKLFF.